This passage covers 16 T cell receptor beta chains from one sample sequenced in a study of graft-versus-host responses after intestinal transplantation. Their cognate antigens are unknown. The repertoire was sequenced with immunoSEQ multiplex PCR; TCRdb's copy has only in-frame clones and lacks some. This sample has about 100,000 clones, with about 88% found just once. The sample was unstimulated CD4+ T cells sorted from spleen or lymph node cells, taken before transplant. Every receptor here comes from a human donor who was the organ donor for an intestinal transplant.

The J gene is TRBJ1-1, the V gene TRBV29-1, with 8 bases identical to TRBD1. The CDR3 totals 13 residues. Trimming took 7 bases from V and 2 from J; bases not matched to a gene: 6. Germline V gene sequence: CDR1 SQVTM, CDR2 ANQGSEA. The CDR3: CSATGAPNTEAFF. The CDR3, as DNA: TGCAGCGCGACAGGGGCCCCCAACACTGAAGCTTTCTTT.

The DNA for the CDR3 is TGTGCCAGCAGCATTCGGGACAGGGGGAACACTGAAGCTTTCTTT. This encodes CASSIRDRGNTEAFF. The J gene is TRBJ1-1, the V gene TRBV14, with 10 bases aligning to TRBD1. Germline V CDR1 and CDR2: SGHDN, FVKESK. The CDR3 spans 15 residues. The J segment lost 1 base and the V segment lost 5 bases, leaving 4 bases of the junction unmatched.

This sequence joins TRBV11-2 and TRBJ2-7; no reliable D call. CDR1 is SGHAT and CDR2 is FQNNGV in the germline V gene. The CDR3 consists of 13 residues. Trimming pared 1 base from V and 3 bases from J, leaving 7 bases between. The CDR3 reads CASSLAAVYEQYF. The CDR3 nucleotides read TGTGCCAGCAGCTTAGCGGCAGTCTACGAGCAGTACTTC.

This clone was detected only a few times. J is TRBJ2-1 and V is TRBV5-1; D is uncertain. The germline V and J ends were trimmed by 0 bases and 2 bases, with 9 bases remaining between them. Germline values: CDR1 SGHRS, CDR2 YFSETQ. The CDR3 contains 15 residues. CDR3 nucleotides: TGCGCCAGCAGCTTGGGTCCCCAGACCTACAATGAGCAGTTCTTC. This translates into CASSLGPQTYNEQFF.

V and J are TRBV6-1 and TRBJ1-1; D remains unclear. Trimming removed 1 base at V and 1 base at J, with 10 bases between. Germline V CDR1 and CDR2: MNHNS, SASEGT. The CDR3 is 15 residues long. CDR3 bases: TGTGCCAGCAGTGAAGGGAGCCACTGGAACACTGAAGCTTTCTTT. Protein: CASSEGSHWNTEAFF.

The rearrangement joins TRBV7-9 to TRBJ1-2; TRBD1 matches 9 bases. The CDR3 has 16 residues. The germline gives CDR1 SEHNR, CDR2 FQNEAQ (reference sequence). With 4 bases clipped from V and 4 bases from J, the junction kept 10 bases outside the gene matches. CDR3 in amino acids: CASSSGGTGSPYGYTF. The CDR3 bases are TGTGCCAGCAGCTCGGGGGGGACAGGGAGTCCCTATGGCTACACCTTC.

The chain joins TRBV6-5 to TRBJ1-6; 9 bases align to TRBD1. This CDR3 is built from 15 residues. Germline V CDR1 and CDR2: MNHEY, SVGAGI. Losses at the gene ends were 6 bases for V and 7 bases for J; bases not matched to a gene: 7. Here the CDR3 reads CASSSSGTGNSPLHF. The CDR3 coding sequence is TGTGCCAGCAGCTCCTCCGGGACAGGGAATTCACCCCTCCACTTT.

V is TRBV10-3 and J is TRBJ2-1; TRBD1 matches at 8 bases. CDR1 is ENHRY, CDR2 SYGVKD, per germline. This CDR3 is 13 amino acids long. V trimming: 9 bases; J trimming: 5 bases; junction bases outside the gene matches: 6. CDR3 amino acids: CAMSGGTNNEQFF. CDR3 nucleotide sequence: TGTGCCATGTCAGGGGGCACGAACAATGAGCAGTTCTTC.

This chain links TRBV21-1 with TRBJ2-3; TRBD1 is the table's D call and was not checked against the DNA. TRBV21-1 is recorded as a pseudogene. The CDR3 runs 16 residues. The CDR3 coding sequence is TGTGCCAGCAGCAAAGTTGGTGGGCAGAGAACAGATACGCAGTATTTT. It is translated as CASSKVGGQRTDTQYF.

This clone was observed a handful of times. V is TRBV29-1 and J is TRBJ2-1; D gene unclear. CDR1 SQVTM and CDR2 ANQGSEA come from the germline V gene. This CDR3 has 15 amino acids. V was shortened by 2 bases and J by 4 bases, with 15 bases between the two germline ends. The CDR3 spells CSVEPTARGYNEQFF. The DNA for the CDR3 is TGCAGCGTTGAACCCACGGCGCGTGGTTACAATGAGCAGTTCTTC.

The CDR3 DNA reads TGTGCCAGCAGCCGGAGGTCCTACAGTTCCTACGAGCAGTACTTC. Amino acid sequence: CASSRRSYSSYEQYF. The J gene is TRBJ2-7, the V gene TRBV7-2; a weak D match, TRBD2 (5 bases). This CDR3 has 15 amino acids. V gave up 5 bases and J gave up 1 base, with 15 bases separating them. Germline V gene sequence: CDR1 SGHTA, CDR2 FQGNSA.

The gene calls are TRBV28 and TRBJ2-1; perhaps TRBD2 as D (6 bases). V was cut by 6 bases and J by 3 bases, with 12 bases left in between. The length of the CDR3 is 14 residues. Germline CDR1 MDHEN, CDR2 SYDVKM. The CDR3 here is CASRPPGGYNEQFF. As DNA, the CDR3 is TGTGCCAGCAGGCCACCCGGGGGCTACAATGAGCAGTTCTTC. Looking up the rest from reference TRBV28 and TRBJ2-1 gives the full variable domain: DVKVTQSSRYLVKRTGEKVFLECVQDMDHENMFWYRQDPGLGLRLIYFSYDVKMKEKGDIPEGYSVSREKKERFSLILESASTNQTSMYLCASRPPGGYNEQFFGPGTRLTVL.

The rearrangement joins TRBV2 to TRBJ1-1, with a possible D match to TRBD1 (6 bases). The CDR3 runs to 13 residues. Per germline, CDR1 SNHLY and CDR2 FYNNEI. Trimming removed 6 bases at V and 7 bases at J, with 15 bases between. For the CDR3, the DNA is TGTGCCAGCAGACCGGACAGACTTAATGAAGCTTTCTTT. Translated: CASRPDRLNEAFF.

The genes are TRBV28 and TRBJ2-5; D uncertain. The J call could be wrong; TRBJ2-7 is a better fit for the DNA end. Germline values: CDR1 MDHEN, CDR2 SYDVKM. This CDR3 comprises 16 residues. CDR3 nucleotides: TGTGCCAGCAGTTTCGGCTTATCACTTGTCGCCTACGAGCAGTACTTC. Residues: CASSFGLSLVAYEQYF.

The chain is built from TRBV5-1 and TRBJ2-7, with D possibly TRBD2 on 6 matching bases. Trimming removed 4 bases at V and 7 bases at J, with 18 bases between. The germline gives CDR1 SGHRS, CDR2 YFSETQ. The CDR3 spans 14 residues. In DNA form, the CDR3 reads TGCGCCAGCAGCCTACGCGGAGGGGCTGGGGAGCAGTACTTC. Its protein product is CASSLRGGAGEQYF.

The rearrangement links TRBV7-8 to TRBJ2-2; 7 nucleotides line up with TRBD1. The J segment lost 1 base and the V segment lost 5 bases, leaving 4 bases of the junction unmatched. The CDR3 has 15 amino acids. From germline, CDR1 is SGHVS and CDR2 FQNEAQ. CDR3 in amino acids: CASSTGQVNTGELFF. The CDR3 coding sequence is TGTGCCAGCAGCACTGGACAGGTGAACACCGGGGAGCTGTTTTTT. The whole variable domain, remainder taken from reference TRBV7-8 and TRBJ2-2, is GAGVSQSPRYKVAKRGQDVALRCDPISGHVSLFWYQQALGQGPEFLTYFQNEAQLDKSGLPSDRFFAERPEGSVSTLKIQRTQQEDSAVYLCASSTGQVNTGELFFGEGSRLTVL.